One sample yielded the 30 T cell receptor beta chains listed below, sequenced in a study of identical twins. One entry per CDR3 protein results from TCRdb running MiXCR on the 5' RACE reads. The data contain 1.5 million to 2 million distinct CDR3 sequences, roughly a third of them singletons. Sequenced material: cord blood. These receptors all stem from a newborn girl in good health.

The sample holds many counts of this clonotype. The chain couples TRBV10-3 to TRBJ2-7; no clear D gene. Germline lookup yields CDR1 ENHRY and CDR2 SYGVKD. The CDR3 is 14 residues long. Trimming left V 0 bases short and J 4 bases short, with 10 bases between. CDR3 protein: CAISESGQSYEQYF. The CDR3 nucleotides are TGTGCCATCAGTGAGTCTGGGCAGAGTTACGAGCAGTACTTC.

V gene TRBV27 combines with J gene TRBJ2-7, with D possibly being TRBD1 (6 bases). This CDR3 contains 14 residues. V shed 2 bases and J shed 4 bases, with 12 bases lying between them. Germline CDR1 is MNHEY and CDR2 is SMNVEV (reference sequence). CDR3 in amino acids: CASSLKGRGYEQYF. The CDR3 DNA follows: TGTGCCAGCAGTTTAAAGGGCAGGGGATACGAGCAGTACTTC.

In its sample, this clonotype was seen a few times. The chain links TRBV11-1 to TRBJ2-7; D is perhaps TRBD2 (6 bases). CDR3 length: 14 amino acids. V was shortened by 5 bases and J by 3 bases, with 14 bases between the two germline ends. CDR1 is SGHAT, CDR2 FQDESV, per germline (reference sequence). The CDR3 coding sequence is TGTGCCAGCAGCCCCTGGGACTCCCGCTACGAGCAGTACTTC. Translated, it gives CASSPWDSRYEQYF.

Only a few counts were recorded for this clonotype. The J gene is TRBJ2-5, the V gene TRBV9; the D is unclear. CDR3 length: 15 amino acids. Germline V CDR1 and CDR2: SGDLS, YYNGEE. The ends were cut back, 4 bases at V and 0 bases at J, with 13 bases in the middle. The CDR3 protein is CASSPRDRYQETQYF. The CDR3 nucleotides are TGTGCCAGCAGCCCTAGAGATAGGTACCAAGAGACCCAGTACTTC.

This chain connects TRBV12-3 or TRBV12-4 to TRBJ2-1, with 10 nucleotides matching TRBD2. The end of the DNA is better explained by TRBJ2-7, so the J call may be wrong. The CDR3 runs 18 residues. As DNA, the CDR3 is TGTGCCAGCAGTTTTCCACTAGCGGGACCAGAGAGGAACAATGAGCAGTACTTC. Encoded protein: CASSFPLAGPERNNEQYF.

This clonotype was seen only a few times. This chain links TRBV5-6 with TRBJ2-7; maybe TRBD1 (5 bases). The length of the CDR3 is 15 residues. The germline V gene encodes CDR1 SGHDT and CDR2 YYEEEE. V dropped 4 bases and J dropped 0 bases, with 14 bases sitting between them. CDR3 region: CASSPDVRVSYEQYF. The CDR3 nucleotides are TGTGCCAGCAGCCCTGATGTCAGGGTCTCCTACGAGCAGTACTTC.

In DNA, the CDR3 is TGCAGTGCTAGAGTGCAGAGCTCCTACAATGAGCAGTTCTTC. As protein: CSARVQSSYNEQFF. The chain employs TRBV20-1 and TRBJ2-1; no definite D call. CDR3 length equals 14 residues. The germline gives CDR1 DFQATT, CDR2 SNEGSKA (reference sequence). The V and J ends lost 1 base and 0 bases respectively, with 7 bases between them.

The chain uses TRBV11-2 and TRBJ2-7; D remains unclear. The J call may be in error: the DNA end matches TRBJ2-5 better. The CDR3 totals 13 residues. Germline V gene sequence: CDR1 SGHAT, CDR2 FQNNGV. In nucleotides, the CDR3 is TGTGCCAGCAGCTTAAACGGAGTAGAGACCCAGTACTTC. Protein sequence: CASSLNGVETQYF.

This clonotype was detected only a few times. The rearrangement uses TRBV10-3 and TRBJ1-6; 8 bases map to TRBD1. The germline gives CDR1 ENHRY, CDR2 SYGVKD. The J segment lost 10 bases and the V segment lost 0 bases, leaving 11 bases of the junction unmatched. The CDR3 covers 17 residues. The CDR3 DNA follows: TGTGCCATCAGTGAGTCGTATGGGACAGGCCTAGGATCACCCCTCCACTTT. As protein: CAISESYGTGLGSPLHF.

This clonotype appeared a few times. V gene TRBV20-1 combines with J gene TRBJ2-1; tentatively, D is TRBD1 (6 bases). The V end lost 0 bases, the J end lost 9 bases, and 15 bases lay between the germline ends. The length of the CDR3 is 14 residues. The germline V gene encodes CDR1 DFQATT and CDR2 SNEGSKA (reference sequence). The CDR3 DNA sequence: TGCAGTGCTAGAGAACAGGGATTGAGGAGTGAGCAGTTCTTC. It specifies CSAREQGLRSEQFF.

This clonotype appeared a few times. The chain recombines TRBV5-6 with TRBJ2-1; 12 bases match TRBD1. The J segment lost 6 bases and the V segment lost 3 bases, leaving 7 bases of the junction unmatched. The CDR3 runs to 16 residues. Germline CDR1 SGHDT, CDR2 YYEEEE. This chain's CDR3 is CASSSSGTGGINEQFF. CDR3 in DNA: TGTGCCAGCAGCTCGTCCGGGACAGGGGGCATCAATGAGCAGTTCTTC.

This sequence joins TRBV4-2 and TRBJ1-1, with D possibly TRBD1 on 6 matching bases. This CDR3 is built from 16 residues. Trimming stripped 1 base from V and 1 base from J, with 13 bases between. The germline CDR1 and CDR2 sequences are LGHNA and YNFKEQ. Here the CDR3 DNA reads TGTGCCAGCAGCCAAGGGGGCCGGGGGCCGAACACTGAAGCTTTCTTT. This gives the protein CASSQGGRGPNTEAFF.

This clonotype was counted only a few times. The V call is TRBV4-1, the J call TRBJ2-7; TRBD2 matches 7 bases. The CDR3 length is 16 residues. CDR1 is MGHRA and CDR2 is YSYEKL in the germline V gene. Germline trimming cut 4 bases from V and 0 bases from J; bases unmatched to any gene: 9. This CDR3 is CASSLLLAAPSYEQYF. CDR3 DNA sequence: TGCGCCAGCAGCCTACTCCTAGCGGCCCCCTCCTACGAGCAGTACTTC.

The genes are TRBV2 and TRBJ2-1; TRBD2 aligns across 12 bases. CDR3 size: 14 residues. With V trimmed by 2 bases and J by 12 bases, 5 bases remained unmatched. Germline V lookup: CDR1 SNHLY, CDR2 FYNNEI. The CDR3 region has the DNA TGTGCCAGCAGTGAATTCGGACTAGCGGGGTGGCAGTTCTTC. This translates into CASSEFGLAGWQFF.

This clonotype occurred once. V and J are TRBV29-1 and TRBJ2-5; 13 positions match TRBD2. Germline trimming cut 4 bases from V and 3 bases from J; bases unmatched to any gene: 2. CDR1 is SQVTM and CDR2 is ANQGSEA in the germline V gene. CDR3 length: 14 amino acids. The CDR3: CSVGGTSGEETQYF. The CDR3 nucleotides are TGCAGCGTTGGAGGGACTAGCGGGGAAGAGACCCAGTACTTC.

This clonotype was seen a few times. DNA of the CDR3: TGTGCCAGCAGTGGCACAAGGGGGTCCTACGAGCAGTACTTC. Residues: CASSGTRGSYEQYF. The chain recombines TRBV28 with TRBJ2-7, with a tentative D call TRBD1 (6 bases). The germline V gene has CDR1 MDHEN and CDR2 SYDVKM. The CDR3 has 14 amino acids. Trimming pared 5 bases from V and 1 base from J, leaving 12 bases between.

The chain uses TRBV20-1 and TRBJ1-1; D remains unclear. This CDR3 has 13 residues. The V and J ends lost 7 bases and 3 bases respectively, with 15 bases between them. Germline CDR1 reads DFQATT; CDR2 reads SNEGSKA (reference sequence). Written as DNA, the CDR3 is TGCAGTGGCCGGAGAGACCGTTACACTGAAGCTTTCTTT. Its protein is CSGRRDRYTEAFF.

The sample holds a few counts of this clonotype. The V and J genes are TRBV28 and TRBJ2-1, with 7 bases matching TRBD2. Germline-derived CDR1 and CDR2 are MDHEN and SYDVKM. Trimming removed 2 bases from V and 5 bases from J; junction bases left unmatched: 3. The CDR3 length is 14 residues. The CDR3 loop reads CASSLTGTNNEQFF. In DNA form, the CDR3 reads TGTGCCAGCAGTTTAACCGGGACTAACAATGAGCAGTTCTTC.

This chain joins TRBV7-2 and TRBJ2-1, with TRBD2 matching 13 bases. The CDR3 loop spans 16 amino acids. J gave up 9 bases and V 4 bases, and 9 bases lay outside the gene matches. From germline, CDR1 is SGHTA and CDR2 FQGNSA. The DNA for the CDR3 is TGTGCCAGCAGCTCCTCACTAGCGGGGGGGGTCCGTGAGCAGTTCTTC. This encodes CASSSSLAGGVREQFF.

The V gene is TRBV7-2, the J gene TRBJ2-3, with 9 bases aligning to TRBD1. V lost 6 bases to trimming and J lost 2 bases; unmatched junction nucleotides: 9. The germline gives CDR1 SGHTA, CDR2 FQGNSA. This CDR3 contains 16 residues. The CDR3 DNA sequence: TGTGCCAGCAGACCAAATACAGGGGGCGCCACAGATACGCAGTATTTT. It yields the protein CASRPNTGGATDTQYF.

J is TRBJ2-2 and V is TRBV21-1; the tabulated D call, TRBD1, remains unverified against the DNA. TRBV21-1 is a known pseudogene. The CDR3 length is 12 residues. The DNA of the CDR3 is TGTGCCAGCATCCGGGACACCGGGGAGCTGTTTTTT. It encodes CASIRDTGELFF.

The CDR3 nucleotides read TGTGCCAGCAGCTTAGACCTAGCGGGATACGAGCAGTTCTTC. Amino acid sequence: CASSLDLAGYEQFF. V usage is TRBV7-4 and J usage is TRBJ2-1, with TRBD2 identical over 9 bases. Germline V gives CDR1 SGHVT, CDR2 SQSDAQ. V gave up 1 base and J gave up 10 bases; unmatched junction bases: 5. The CDR3 is made up of 14 amino acids.

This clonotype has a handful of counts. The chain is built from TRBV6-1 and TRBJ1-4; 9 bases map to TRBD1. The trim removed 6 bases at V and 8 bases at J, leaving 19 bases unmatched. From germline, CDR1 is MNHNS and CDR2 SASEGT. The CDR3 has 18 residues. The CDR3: CASSFTGTGSSMEEKLFF. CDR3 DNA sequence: TGTGCCAGCAGCTTCACCGGGACAGGGTCTTCGATGGAGGAAAAACTGTTTTTT.

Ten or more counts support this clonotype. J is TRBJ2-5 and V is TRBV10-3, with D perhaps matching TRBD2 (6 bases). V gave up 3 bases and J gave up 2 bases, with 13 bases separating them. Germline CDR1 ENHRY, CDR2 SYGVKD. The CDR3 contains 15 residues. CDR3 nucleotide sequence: TGTGCCATCAGTGATTTCGGGACTTTACAAGAGACCCAGTACTTC. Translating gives CAISDFGTLQETQYF.

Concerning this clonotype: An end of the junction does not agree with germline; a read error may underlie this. The CDR3 DNA is TGTGCCAGCAGCGGAAGCGGGAGAGGGGGCTACAATGAGCAGTTGTTC. It translates to CASSGSGRGGYNEQLF. V gene TRBV11-2 combines with J gene TRBJ2-1; a weak D match, TRBD2 (8 bases). The CDR3 is made up of 16 amino acids. Germline assignment: CDR1 SGHAT and CDR2 FQNNGV.

Written as DNA, the CDR3 is TGTGCCATCAGTGAACCCCAAACTAGTCCTGGGGCCAAAAACATTCAGTACTTC. Translated, it gives CAISEPQTSPGAKNIQYF. The J gene is TRBJ2-4, the V gene TRBV10-3; maybe TRBD2 (5 bases). CDR1 is ENHRY, CDR2 SYGVKD, per germline. With 3 bases removed from V and 1 base from J, the gap between germline ends came to 19 bases. The CDR3 extends over 18 amino acids.

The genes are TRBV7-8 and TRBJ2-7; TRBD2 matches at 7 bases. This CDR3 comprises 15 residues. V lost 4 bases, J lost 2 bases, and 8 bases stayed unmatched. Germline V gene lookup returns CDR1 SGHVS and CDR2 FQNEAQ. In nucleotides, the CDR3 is TGTGCCAGCAGCTACGGGGGGAAGAAGGCCTACGAGCAGTACTTC. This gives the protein CASSYGGKKAYEQYF. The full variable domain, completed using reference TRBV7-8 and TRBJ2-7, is GAGVSQSPRYKVAKRGQDVALRCDPISGHVSLFWYQQALGQGPEFLTYFQNEAQLDKSGLPSDRFFAERPEGSVSTLKIQRTQQEDSAVYLCASSYGGKKAYEQYFGPGTRLTVT.

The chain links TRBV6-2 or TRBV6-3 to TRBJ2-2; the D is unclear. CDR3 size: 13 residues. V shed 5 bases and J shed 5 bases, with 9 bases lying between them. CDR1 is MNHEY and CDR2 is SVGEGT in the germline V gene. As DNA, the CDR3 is TGTGCCAGCAGTCAAAGGTCAACCGGGGAGCTGTTTTTT. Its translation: CASSQRSTGELFF.

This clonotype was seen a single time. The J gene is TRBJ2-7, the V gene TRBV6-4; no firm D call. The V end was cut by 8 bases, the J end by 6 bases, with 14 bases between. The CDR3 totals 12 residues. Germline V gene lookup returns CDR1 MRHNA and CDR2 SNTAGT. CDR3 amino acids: CASYGKGCEQYF. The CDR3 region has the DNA TGTGCCAGCTACGGCAAGGGTTGCGAGCAGTACTTC.

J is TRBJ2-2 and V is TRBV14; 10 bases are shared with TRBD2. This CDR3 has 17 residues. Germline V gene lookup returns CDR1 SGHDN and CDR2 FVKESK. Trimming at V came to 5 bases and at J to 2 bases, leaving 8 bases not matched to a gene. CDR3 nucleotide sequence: TGTGCCAGCAGCGGACCGGGACTAGCGAATAACACCGGGGAGCTGTTTTTT. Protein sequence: CASSGPGLANNTGELFF.